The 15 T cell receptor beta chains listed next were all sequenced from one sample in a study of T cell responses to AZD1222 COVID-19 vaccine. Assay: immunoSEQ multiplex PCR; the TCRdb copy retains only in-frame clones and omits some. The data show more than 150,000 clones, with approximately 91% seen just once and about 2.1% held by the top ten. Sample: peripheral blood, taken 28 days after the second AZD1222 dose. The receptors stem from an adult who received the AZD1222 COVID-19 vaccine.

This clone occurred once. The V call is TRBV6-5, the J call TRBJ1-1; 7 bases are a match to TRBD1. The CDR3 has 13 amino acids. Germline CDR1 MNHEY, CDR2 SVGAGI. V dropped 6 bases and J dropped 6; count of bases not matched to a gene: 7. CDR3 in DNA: TGTGCCAGCAGACCACGAGGGACAGCTGAAGCTTTCTTT. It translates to CASRPRGTAEAFF.

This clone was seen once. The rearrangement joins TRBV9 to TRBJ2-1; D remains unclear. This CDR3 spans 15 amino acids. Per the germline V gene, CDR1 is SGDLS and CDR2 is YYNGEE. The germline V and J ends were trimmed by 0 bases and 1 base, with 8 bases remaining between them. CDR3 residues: CASSVEAVSYNEQFF. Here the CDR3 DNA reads TGTGCCAGCAGCGTAGAGGCGGTGTCCTACAATGAGCAGTTCTTC.

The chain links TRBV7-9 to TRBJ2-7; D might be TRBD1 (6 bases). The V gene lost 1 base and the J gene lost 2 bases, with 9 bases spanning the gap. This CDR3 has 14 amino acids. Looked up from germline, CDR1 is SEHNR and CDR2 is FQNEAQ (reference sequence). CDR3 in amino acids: CASSLEGVPYEQYF. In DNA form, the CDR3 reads TGTGCCAGCAGCTTAGAGGGGGTCCCCTACGAGCAGTACTTC.

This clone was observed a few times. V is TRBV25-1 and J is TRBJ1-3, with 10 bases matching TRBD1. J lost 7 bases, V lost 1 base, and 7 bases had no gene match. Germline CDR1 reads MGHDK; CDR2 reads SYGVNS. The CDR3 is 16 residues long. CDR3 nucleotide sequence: TGTGCCAGCAGTGAATGGGACAGGGGATCTAGTAACACCATATATTTT. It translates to CASSEWDRGSSNTIYF.

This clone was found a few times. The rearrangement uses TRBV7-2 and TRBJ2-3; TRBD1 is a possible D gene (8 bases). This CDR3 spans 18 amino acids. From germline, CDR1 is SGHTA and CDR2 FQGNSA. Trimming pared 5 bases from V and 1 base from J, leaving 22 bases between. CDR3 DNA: TGTGCCAGCAGCCTAGGACAGGGAGGGGGTAGTGGCACAGATACGCAGTATTTT. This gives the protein CASSLGQGGGSGTDTQYF.

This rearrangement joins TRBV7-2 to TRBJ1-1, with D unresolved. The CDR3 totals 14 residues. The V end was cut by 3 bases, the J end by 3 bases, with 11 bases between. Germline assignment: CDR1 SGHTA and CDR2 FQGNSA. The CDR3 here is CASSFLLGYTEAFF. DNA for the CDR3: TGTGCCAGCAGCTTTCTTTTGGGATACACTGAAGCTTTCTTT.

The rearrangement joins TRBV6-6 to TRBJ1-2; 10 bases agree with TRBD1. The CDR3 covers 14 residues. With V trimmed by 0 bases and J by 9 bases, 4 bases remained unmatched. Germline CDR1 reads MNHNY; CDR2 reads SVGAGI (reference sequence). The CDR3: CASSYSTGGASYTF. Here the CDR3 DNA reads TGTGCCAGCAGTTACTCGACAGGGGGCGCCAGCTACACCTTC.

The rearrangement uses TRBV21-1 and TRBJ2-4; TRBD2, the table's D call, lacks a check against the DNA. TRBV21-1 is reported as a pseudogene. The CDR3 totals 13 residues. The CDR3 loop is CANSGGLKNIQYF. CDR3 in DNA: TGTGCCAATTCGGGGGGCCTGAAAAACATTCAGTACTTC.

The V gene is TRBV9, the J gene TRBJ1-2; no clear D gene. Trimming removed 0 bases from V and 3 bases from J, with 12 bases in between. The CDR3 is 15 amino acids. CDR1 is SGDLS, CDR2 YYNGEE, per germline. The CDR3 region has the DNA TGTGCCAGCAGCGTAGATGCAGAGGGAGACTATGGCTACACCTTC. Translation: CASSVDAEGDYGYTF.

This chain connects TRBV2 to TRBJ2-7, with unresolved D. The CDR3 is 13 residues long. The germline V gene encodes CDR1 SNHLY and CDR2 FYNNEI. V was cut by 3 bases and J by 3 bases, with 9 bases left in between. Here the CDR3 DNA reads TGTGCCAGCAGTGAGGGAAGATTCTACGAGCAGTACTTC. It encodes CASSEGRFYEQYF.

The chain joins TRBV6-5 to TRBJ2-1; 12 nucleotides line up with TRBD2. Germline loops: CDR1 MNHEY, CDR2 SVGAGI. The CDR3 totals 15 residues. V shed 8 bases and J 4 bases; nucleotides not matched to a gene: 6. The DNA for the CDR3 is TGTGCCAGCGCTAGGACTAGCGGGGTTTACAATGAGCAGTTCTTC. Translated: CASARTSGVYNEQFF.

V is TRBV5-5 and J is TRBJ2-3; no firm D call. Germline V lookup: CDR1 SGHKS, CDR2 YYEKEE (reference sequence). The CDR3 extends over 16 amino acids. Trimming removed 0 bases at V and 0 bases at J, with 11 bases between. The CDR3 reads CASSLAPQTSTDTQYF. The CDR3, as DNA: TGTGCCAGCAGCTTGGCTCCGCAAACTAGCACAGATACGCAGTATTTT.

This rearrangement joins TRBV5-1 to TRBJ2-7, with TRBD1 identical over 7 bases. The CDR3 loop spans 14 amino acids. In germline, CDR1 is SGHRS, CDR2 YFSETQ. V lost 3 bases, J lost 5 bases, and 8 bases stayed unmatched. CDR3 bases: TGCGCCAGCAGCTCCCATTCGACAGGGAACGAGCAGTACTTC. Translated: CASSSHSTGNEQYF.

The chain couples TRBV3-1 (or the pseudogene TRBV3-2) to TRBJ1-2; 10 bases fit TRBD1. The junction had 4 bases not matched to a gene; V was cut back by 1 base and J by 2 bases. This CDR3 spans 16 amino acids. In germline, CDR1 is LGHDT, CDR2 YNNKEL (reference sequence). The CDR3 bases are TGTGCCAGCAGCCAAGTCGCGGGACAGGGGAACTATGGCTACACCTTC. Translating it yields CASSQVAGQGNYGYTF.

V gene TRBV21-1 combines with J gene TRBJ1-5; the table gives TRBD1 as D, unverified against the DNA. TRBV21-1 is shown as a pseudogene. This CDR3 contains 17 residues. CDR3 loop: CASSKYRGTKSLKPQHF. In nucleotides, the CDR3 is TGTGCCAGCAGCAAATACAGGGGAACTAAGAGTTTAAAGCCCCAGCATTTT.